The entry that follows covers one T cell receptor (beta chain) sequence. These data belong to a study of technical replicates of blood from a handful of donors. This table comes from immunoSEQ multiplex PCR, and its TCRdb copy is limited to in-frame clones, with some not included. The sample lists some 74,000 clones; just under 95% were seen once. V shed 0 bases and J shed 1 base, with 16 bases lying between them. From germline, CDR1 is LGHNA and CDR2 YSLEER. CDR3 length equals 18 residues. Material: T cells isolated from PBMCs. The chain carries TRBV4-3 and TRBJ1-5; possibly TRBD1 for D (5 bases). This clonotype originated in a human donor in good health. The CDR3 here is CASSQDIGAGFSNQPQHF. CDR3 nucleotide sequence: TGCGCCAGCAGCCAAGATATAGGGGCTGGGTTCAGCAATCAGCCCCAGCATTTT.